What follows are 20 T cell receptor beta chains derived from one specimen sequenced in a study of blood T cell repertoires in COVID-19. Method: immunoSEQ multiplex PCR; TCRdb's copy keeps in-frame clones and lacks some. The table includes 80,000 to 95,000 clones, about 86% detected once. The source material was peripheral blood. All receptors come from a woman of 80 years or more in a cohort sampled during active or convalescent COVID-19.

CDR3 residues: CASTAGGNTGELFF. The CDR3 nucleotides read TGTGCCAGTACTGCGGGAGGGAACACCGGGGAGCTGTTTTTT. The chain is built from TRBV19 and TRBJ2-2; 8 bases are a match to TRBD2. The CDR3 is made up of 14 amino acids. The J segment lost 1 base and the V segment lost 7 bases, leaving 2 bases of the junction unmatched. Germline assignment: CDR1 LNHDA and CDR2 SQIVND (reference sequence).

The rearrangement uses TRBV3-1 (or the pseudogene TRBV3-2) and TRBJ2-5; 11 bases fit TRBD2. Germline CDR1 LGHDT, CDR2 YNNKEL (reference sequence). The CDR3 spans 17 residues. V shed 0 bases, J shed 5 bases, and the junction held 8 bases outside the gene matches. CDR3 amino acids: CASSQDGSGRGGETQYF. CDR3 sequence (DNA): TGTGCCAGCAGCCAAGATGGTAGCGGGAGGGGCGGGGAGACCCAGTACTTC.

The chain recombines TRBV20-1 with TRBJ1-2; 7 bases fit TRBD1. Germline CDR1 is DFQATT and CDR2 is SNEGSKA (reference sequence). The CDR3 has 11 residues. V gave up 6 bases and J gave up 4 bases; unmatched junction bases: 2. The CDR3 region is CSARDSYGYTF. In DNA, the CDR3 is TGCAGTGCAAGGGACAGCTATGGCTACACCTTC.

The genes are TRBV19 and TRBJ1-2, with 9 bases that match TRBD1. CDR1 is LNHDA, CDR2 SQIVND, per germline (reference sequence). CDR3 length: 15 amino acids. V shed 0 bases and J 5 bases; nucleotides not matched to a gene: 4. The CDR3 DNA sequence: TGTGCCAGTAGTATAGATTCCGGGACAGGGTATGGCTACACCTTC. This codes for CASSIDSGTGYGYTF.

The rearrangement joins TRBV4-2 to TRBJ2-2, with TRBD2 matching 8 bases. With V trimmed by 0 bases and J by 4 bases, 13 bases remained unmatched. The CDR3 totals 19 residues. Looked up from germline, CDR1 is LGHNA and CDR2 is YNFKEQ. CDR3 nucleotide sequence: TGTGCCAGCAGCCAAGACCTTTATCCCTGGACTAGCTCCACCGGGGAGCTGTTTTTT. Its translation is CASSQDLYPWTSSTGELFF.

The chain uses TRBV5-1 and TRBJ2-3; 7 nucleotides agree with TRBD1. J was trimmed by 3 bases and V by 0 bases; bases with no gene match: 4. This CDR3 contains 15 residues. Germline V gene sequence: CDR1 SGHRS, CDR2 YFSETQ. Here the CDR3 DNA reads TGCGCCAGCAGCTTGGAACAGGGGAGTACAGATACGCAGTATTTT. Translation: CASSLEQGSTDTQYF.

J is TRBJ1-6 and V is TRBV10-1; D is perhaps TRBD1 (5 bases). V lost 3 bases and J lost 10, with 10 bases in between. The CDR3 totals 13 residues. The germline gives CDR1 WNHNN, CDR2 SYGVQD (reference sequence). The CDR3 spells CASSDDSKSPLHF. CDR3 coding DNA: TGCGCCAGCAGTGACGACAGTAAATCACCCCTCCACTTT.

This rearrangement joins TRBV4-1 to TRBJ2-2; 9 bases are shared with TRBD2. Trimming removed 4 bases from V and 7 bases from J; junction bases left unmatched: 13. The V gene's germline CDR1 is MGHRA and CDR2 YSYEKL. This CDR3 region has 17 residues. For the CDR3, the DNA is TGCGCCAGCAGCCTCCAGAGGGCGGGACTAGCTATCGGGGAGCTGTTTTTT. This codes for CASSLQRAGLAIGELFF.

The chain employs TRBV11-2 and TRBJ2-1; TRBD2 matches at 11 bases. The CDR3 is 19 amino acids. Germline trimming cut 0 bases from V and 10 bases from J; bases unmatched to any gene: 17. Per germline, CDR1 SGHAT and CDR2 FQNNGV. CDR3: CASSLEVLLAGGIRGEQFF. CDR3 coding DNA: TGTGCCAGCAGCTTAGAGGTTTTATTAGCGGGAGGGATTCGTGGGGAGCAGTTCTTC.

This chain links TRBV7-3 with TRBJ2-5; the D gene is possibly TRBD2 (6 bases). The length of the CDR3 is 15 residues. The V end was cut by 2 bases, the J end by 5 bases, with 15 bases between. Germline V CDR1 and CDR2: SGHTA, FQGTGA. The CDR3 sequence: CASSLGGRPEETQYF. The CDR3 region has the DNA TGTGCCAGCAGCTTAGGAGGGAGGCCCGAGGAGACCCAGTACTTC.

The CDR3 protein is CASSSQWGGRTEAFF. CDR3 nucleotides: TGTGCCAGTAGTTCCCAGTGGGGGGGAAGGACTGAAGCTTTCTTT. The rearrangement links TRBV19 to TRBJ1-1, with D possibly matching TRBD1 (5 bases). Germline V gene sequence: CDR1 LNHDA, CDR2 SQIVND (reference sequence). Between the trimmed V and J ends, which lost 5 bases and 5 bases, there was a span of 18 bases. The CDR3 loop spans 15 amino acids.

The rearrangement uses TRBV7-5 and TRBJ2-7; TRBD2, the table's D call, lacks a check against the DNA. TRBV7-5 is termed a pseudogene. This CDR3 is built from 14 residues. The CDR3 here is CARSSLSRAYEQYF. The CDR3 DNA reads TGTGCCAGAAGCTCCTTATCCCGGGCCTACGAGCAGTACTTC.

The chain uses TRBV5-4 and TRBJ1-1; D not certain. Germline V gene sequence: CDR1 SGHNT, CDR2 YYREEE (reference sequence). Deletions cut 4 bases from V and 3 bases from J, with 10 bases between. This CDR3 has 13 amino acids. DNA of the CDR3: TGTGCCAGCAGCATCTCTCGGGACACTGAAGCTTTCTTT. Its translation is CASSISRDTEAFF.

The chain links TRBV11-2 to TRBJ1-1, with 8 bases that match TRBD1. This CDR3 has 16 amino acids. Germline V lookup: CDR1 SGHAT, CDR2 FQNNGV. J lost 0 bases, V lost 5 bases, and 8 bases had no gene match. This CDR3 is CASSPTGGTMNTEAFF. The CDR3 bases are TGTGCCAGCAGCCCTACAGGGGGGACCATGAACACTGAAGCTTTCTTT.

The V and J genes are TRBV27 and TRBJ1-1, with a tentative D call TRBD1 (5 bases). The germline gives CDR1 MNHEY, CDR2 SMNVEV (reference sequence). Between the trimmed V and J ends, which lost 3 bases and 0 bases, there was a span of 8 bases. The CDR3 runs to 14 residues. Here the CDR3 reads CASSFSTVNTEAFF. The CDR3 nucleotides read TGTGCCAGCAGTTTTTCGACAGTGAACACTGAAGCTTTCTTT.

The chain has TRBV6-4 and TRBJ2-1; 10 bases align to TRBD2. This CDR3 comprises 16 residues. Germline-derived CDR1 and CDR2 are MRHNA and SNTAGT. V shed 5 bases, J shed 7 bases, and the junction held 11 bases outside the gene matches. The CDR3, as DNA: TGTGCCAGCAGTTCGCAACCGGGACTAGCGACTAATGAGCAGTTCTTC. This encodes CASSSQPGLATNEQFF.

The rearrangement uses TRBV5-1 and TRBJ2-1; 9 bases are a match to TRBD2. Germline CDR1 reads SGHRS; CDR2 reads YFSETQ. CDR3 length: 16 residues. V shed 1 base, J shed 2 bases, and the junction held 4 bases outside the gene matches. CDR3 coding DNA: TGCGCCAGCAGCTTGACTGCGGGAGGGACCTACAATGAGCAGTTCTTC. Translated: CASSLTAGGTYNEQFF.

In DNA form, the CDR3 reads TGTGCCTGGAGTGTAGCCAATGAGCAGTTCTTC. Its translation is CAWSVANEQFF. The J gene is TRBJ2-1, the V gene TRBV30, with D unclear. Germline loops: CDR1 GTSNPN, CDR2 SVGIG (reference sequence). V lost 0 bases, J lost 6 bases, and 3 bases lay in between. CDR3 length: 11 residues.

This chain uses TRBV27 with TRBJ1-5; 7 positions agree with TRBD1. CDR1 is MNHEY, CDR2 SMNVEV, per germline (reference sequence). The ends lost 5 bases at V and 4 bases at J; junction bases unmatched: 5. CDR3 length: 14 amino acids. The CDR3 nucleotides are TGTGCCAGCAGTAGGGACAGTCTAAATCAGCCCCAGCATTTT. Translating it yields CASSRDSLNQPQHF.

The rearrangement links TRBV6-5 to TRBJ1-2; no firm D call. CDR1 and CDR2 from the germline V gene are MNHEY and SVGAGI. The CDR3 consists of 13 residues. V was trimmed by 2 bases and J by 6 bases, leaving 10 bases between them. As DNA, the CDR3 is TGTGCCAGCAGTTACCTCTCAGATAATGGCTACACCTTC. Translating it yields CASSYLSDNGYTF.